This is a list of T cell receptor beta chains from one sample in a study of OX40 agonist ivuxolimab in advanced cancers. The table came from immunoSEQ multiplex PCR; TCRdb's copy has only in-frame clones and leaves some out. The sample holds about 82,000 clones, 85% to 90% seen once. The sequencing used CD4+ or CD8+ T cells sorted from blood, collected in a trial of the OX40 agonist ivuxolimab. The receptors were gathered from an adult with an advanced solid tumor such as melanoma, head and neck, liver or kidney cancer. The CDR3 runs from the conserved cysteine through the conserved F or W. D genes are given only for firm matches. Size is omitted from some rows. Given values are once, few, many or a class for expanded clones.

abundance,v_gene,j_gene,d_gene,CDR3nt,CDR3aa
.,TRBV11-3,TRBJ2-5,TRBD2,TGTGCCAGCAGCTTAGTAACTAGCGGTCAAGAGACCCAGTACTTC,CASSLVTSGQETQYF
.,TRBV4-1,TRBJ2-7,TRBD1,TGCGCCAGCAGCTTCGACAGGGGTGACGAGCAGTACTTC,CASSFDRGDEQYF
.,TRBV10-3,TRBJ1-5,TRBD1,TGTGCCGCAGCGGACAGGGCAAACGATCAGCCCCAGCATTTT,CAAADRANDQPQHF
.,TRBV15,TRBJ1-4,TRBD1,TGTGCCACCAGCAGAGGAGTTGGGGGACAGGGGAATGAAAAACTGTTTTTT,CATSRGVGGQGNEKLFF
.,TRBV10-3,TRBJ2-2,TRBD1,TGTGCCACCTCCCAGGGGGCCGGCACCGGGGAGCTGTTTTTT,CATSQGAGTGELFF
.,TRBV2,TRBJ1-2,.,TGTGCCAGCGAAGTTGGGGGCTATGGCTACACCTTC,CASEVGGYGYTF
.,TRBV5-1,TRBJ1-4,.,TGCGCCAGCAGGAAGGGACTGGATGGGGAAAAACTGTTTTTT,CASRKGLDGEKLFF
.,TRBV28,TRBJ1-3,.,TGTGCCAGCACCTCGGACAGCAGAAACACCATATATTTT,CASTSDSRNTIYF
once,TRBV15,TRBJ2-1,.,TGTGCCACCAGCAGAGATTCCGTGGAGCAGTTCTTC,CATSRDSVEQFF
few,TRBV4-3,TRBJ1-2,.,TGCGCCAGCAGCCAAGAAAGGGTTTCGGGAGGCTACACCTTC,CASSQERVSGGYTF
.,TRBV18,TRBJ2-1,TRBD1,TGTGCCAGCTCACCGATCGGACAGGGGCTGAACAATGAGCAGTTCTTC,CASSPIGQGLNNEQFF
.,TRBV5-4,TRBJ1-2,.,TGTGCCAGCAGCTTGGAACCCGAGGGTGGAGGGGATGGCTACACCTTC,CASSLEPEGGGDGYTF
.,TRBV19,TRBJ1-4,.,TGTGCCAGTTCGGGGGGTTATGGAGAAAAACTGTTTTTT,CASSGGYGEKLFF
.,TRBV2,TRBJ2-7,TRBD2,TGTGCCAGCAGGGCCGCGGGGGGCTGGTACGAGCAGTACTTC,CASRAAGGWYEQYF
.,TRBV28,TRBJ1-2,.,TGTGCCAGCAGTTTTGGGGGTCAAAGAGGCTACACCTTC,CASSFGGQRGYTF
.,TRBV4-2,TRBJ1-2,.,TGTGCCAGCAGCCAAGATCCCGACATGGACTATGGCTACACCTTC,CASSQDPDMDYGYTF
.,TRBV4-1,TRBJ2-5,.,TGCGCCAGCAGCCAAGGGGGCCAGGGGGAGACCCAGTACTTC,CASSQGGQGETQYF
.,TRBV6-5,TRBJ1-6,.,TGTGCCAGCAGTGATCGACAGAGTAATTCACCCCTCCACTTT,CASSDRQSNSPLHF
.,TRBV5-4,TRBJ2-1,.,TGTGCCAGCAGCCGGGATAGCTCCTACAATGAGCAGTTCTTC,CASSRDSSYNEQFF
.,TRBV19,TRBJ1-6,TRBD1,TGTGCCAGTGGGGACAGGTATAATTCACCCCTCCACTTT,CASGDRYNSPLHF
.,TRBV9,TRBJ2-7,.,TGTGCCAGCAGCCCTACTAAAAAGACGAAATCCTACGAGCAGTACTTC,CASSPTKKTKSYEQYF
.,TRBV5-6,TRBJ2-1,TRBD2,TGTGCCAGCAGCCGAGCGGGGGGTGCCTACAATGAGCAGTTCTTC,CASSRAGGAYNEQFF
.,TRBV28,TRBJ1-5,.,TGTGCCAGCAGTTTACTCCGGGATCTGGCCGCCAATCAGCCCCAGCATTTT,CASSLLRDLAANQPQHF
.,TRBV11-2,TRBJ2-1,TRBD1,TGTGCCAGCAGCGATCCGGGACAGGGGGCTTCATATGAGCAGTTCTTC,CASSDPGQGASYEQFF
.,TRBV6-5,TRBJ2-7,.,TGTGCCGGGAGGAGCCCGAGCTCCTACGAGCAGTACTTC,CAGRSPSSYEQYF
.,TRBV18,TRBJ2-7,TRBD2,TGTGCCAGCTCTGGGGAGGGGTGGCCCCGCTACGAGCAGTACTTC,CASSGEGWPRYEQYF
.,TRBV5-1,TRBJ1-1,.,TGCGCCAGCAGCTTTTCACAGAACACTGAAGCTTTCTTT,CASSFSQNTEAFF
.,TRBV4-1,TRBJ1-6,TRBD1,TGCGCCAGCAGCCTGGAACTACAGGGGGGGACCTATAATTCACCCCTCCACTTT,CASSLELQGGTYNSPLHF
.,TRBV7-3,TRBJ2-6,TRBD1,TGTGCCAGCAGCTTAACGGTGGGACAGCACTCTGGGGCCAACGTCCTGACTTTC,CASSLTVGQHSGANVLTF
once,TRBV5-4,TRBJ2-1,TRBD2,TGTGCCAGCAGGCATCTAGCGGGGGGCCCGCATGAGCAGTTCTTC,CASRHLAGGPHEQFF
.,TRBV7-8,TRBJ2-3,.,TGTGCCAGCAGCTTAAAACGGATCGAAGTACGTCCTAGCACAGATACGCAGTATTTT,CASSLKRIEVRPSTDTQYF
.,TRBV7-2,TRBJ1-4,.,TGTGCCAGCACCCCTGGGGACCGAAGGGGTGAAAAACTGTTTTTT,CASTPGDRRGEKLFF
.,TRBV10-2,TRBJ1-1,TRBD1,TGCGCCAGCAGTGACCTACAGGGGCCAGGGACTGAAGCTTTCTTT,CASSDLQGPGTEAFF
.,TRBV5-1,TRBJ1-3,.,TGCGCCAGCAGCTCAGGGACGGTGGGCTCTGGAAACACCATATATTTT,CASSSGTVGSGNTIYF
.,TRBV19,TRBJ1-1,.,TGTGCCAGTAGGAACAGGGAGAACACTGAAGCTTTCTTT,CASRNRENTEAFF
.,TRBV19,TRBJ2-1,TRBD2,TGTGCCAGTAGTCTCACACGACTAGCGGGGGCGCAGTTCTTC,CASSLTRLAGAQFF
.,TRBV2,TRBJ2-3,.,TGTGCCAGCAGCTACACAGATACGCAGTATTTT,CASSYTDTQYF
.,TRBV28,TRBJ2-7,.,TGTGCCAGCAGGCCCTCTTCCTACGAGCAGTACTTC,CASRPSSYEQYF
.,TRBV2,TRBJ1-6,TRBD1,TGTGCCACCAACCGGGACAGGTCTAATTCACCCCTCCACTTT,CATNRDRSNSPLHF
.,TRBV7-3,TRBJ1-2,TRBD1,TGTGCCAGCAGCCAAAAGCCGGGACAGGGAGGCTACACCTTC,CASSQKPGQGGYTF
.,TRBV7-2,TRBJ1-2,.,TGTGCCAGCAGCCTAGGCTTGGGGGGAAGCTATGGCTACACCTTC,CASSLGLGGSYGYTF
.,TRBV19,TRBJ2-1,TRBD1,TGTGCCAGTAGTAGTCACCCGGGACAGGGGGCTGATGAGCAGTTCTTC,CASSSHPGQGADEQFF